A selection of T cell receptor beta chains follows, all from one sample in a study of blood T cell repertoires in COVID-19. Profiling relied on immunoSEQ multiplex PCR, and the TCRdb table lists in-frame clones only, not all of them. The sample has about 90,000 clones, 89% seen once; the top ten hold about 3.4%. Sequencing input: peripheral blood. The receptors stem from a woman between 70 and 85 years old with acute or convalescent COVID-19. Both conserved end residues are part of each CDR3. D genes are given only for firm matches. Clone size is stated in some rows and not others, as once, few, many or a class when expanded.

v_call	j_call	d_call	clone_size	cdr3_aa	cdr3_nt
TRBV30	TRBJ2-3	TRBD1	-	CAWSVGQGRDTQYF	TGTGCCTGGAGTGTGGGACAGGGCAGAGATACGCAGTATTTT
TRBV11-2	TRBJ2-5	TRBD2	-	CASSGGTSGTQYF	TGTGCCAGCAGCGGAGGGACTAGCGGAACCCAGTACTTC
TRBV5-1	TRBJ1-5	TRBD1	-	CASSPGTGGNQPQHF	TGCGCCAGCAGCCCCGGGACAGGGGGCAATCAGCCCCAGCATTTT
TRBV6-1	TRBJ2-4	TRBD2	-	CASSEERTSVHIQYF	TGTGCCAGCAGTGAAGAACGGACTAGCGTCCACATTCAGTACTTC
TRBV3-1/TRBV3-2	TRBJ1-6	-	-	CASSQAGALHF	TGTGCCAGCAGCCAAGCCGGGGCCCTCCACTTT
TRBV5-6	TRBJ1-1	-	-	CASSLLRGPGQGTEAFF	TGTGCCAGCAGCTTGCTGCGGGGGCCGGGCCAGGGGACTGAAGCTTTCTTT
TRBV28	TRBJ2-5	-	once	CASSLWRLAQETQYF	TGTGCCAGCAGTTTATGGCGGCTAGCTCAAGAGACCCAGTACTTC
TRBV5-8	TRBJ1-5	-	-	CASSHTGTINQPQHF	TGTGCCAGCAGCCATACCGGGACAATTAATCAGCCCCAGCATTTT
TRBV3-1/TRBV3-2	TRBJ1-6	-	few	CASSLDSSYNSPLHF	TGTGCCAGCAGTCTAGACAGCTCCTATAATTCACCCCTCCACTTT
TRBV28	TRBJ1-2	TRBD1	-	CASSSRTGQPNYGYTF	TGTGCCAGCAGTTCCAGGACAGGGCAACCTAACTATGGCTACACCTTC